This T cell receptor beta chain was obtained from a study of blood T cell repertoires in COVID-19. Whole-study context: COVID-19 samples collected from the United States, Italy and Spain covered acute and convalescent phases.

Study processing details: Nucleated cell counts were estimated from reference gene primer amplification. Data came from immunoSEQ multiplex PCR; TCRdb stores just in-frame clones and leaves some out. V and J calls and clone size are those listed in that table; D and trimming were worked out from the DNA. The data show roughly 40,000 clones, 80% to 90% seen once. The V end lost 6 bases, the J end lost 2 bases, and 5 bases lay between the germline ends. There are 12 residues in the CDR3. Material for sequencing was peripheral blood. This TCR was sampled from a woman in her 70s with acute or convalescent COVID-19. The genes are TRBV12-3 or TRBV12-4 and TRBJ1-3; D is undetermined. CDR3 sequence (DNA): TGTGCCAGCAGACTTCCTGGAAACACCATATATTTT. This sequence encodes CASRLPGNTIYF.